The 18 T cell receptor beta chains reported below all come from one sample, sequenced in a study of T cell responses to AZD1222 COVID-19 vaccine. TCRdb's copy holds only in-frame clones and misses some; the assay was immunoSEQ multiplex PCR. This table has some 190,000 clones, approximately 92% appearing once. The sample was peripheral blood, taken on day 0 of AZD1222 vaccination. The receptors derive from an adult in good health.

The gene calls are TRBV19 and TRBJ1-5; 8 bases align to TRBD1. The germline V gene has CDR1 LNHDA and CDR2 SQIVND (reference sequence). Trimming at V came to 5 bases and at J to 0 bases, leaving 3 bases not matched to a gene. CDR3 length equals 15 residues. CDR3 bases: TGTGCCAGTAGTGGACAGGGCTATAGCAATCAGCCCCAGCATTTT. This translates into CASSGQGYSNQPQHF.

This chain connects TRBV7-3 to TRBJ2-1; D uncertain. Germline CDR1 and CDR2: SGHTA and FQGTGA. V was pared by 2 bases and J by 2 bases, with 10 bases between. There are 15 residues in the CDR3. This CDR3 reads CASSLGVAPYNEQFF. The CDR3 nucleotides are TGTGCCAGCAGCTTAGGGGTAGCCCCCTACAATGAGCAGTTCTTC. The full variable domain, with the rest looked up from reference TRBV7-3 and TRBJ2-1, is GAGVSQTPSNKVTEKGKYVELRCDPISGHTALYWYRQSLGQGPEFLIYFQGTGAADDSGLPNDRFFAVRPEGSVSTLKIQRTERGDSAVYLCASSLGVAPYNEQFFGPGTRLTVL.

This clone was detected once. This chain joins TRBV7-3 and TRBJ1-1; TRBD1 aligns across 7 bases. The CDR3 extends over 17 amino acids. CDR1 and CDR2 (germline): SGHTA, FQGTGA. The trim removed 5 bases at V and 0 bases at J, leaving 12 bases unmatched. The CDR3 loop is CASSLNRDRHMNTEAFF. CDR3 DNA sequence: TGTGCCAGCAGCCTGAACCGGGACAGACACATGAACACTGAAGCTTTCTTT.

This chain uses TRBV19 with TRBJ1-1; TRBD1 matches 10 bases. The CDR3 sequence is 13 residues long. From germline, CDR1 is LNHDA and CDR2 SQIVND (reference sequence). V trimming: 7 bases; J trimming: 4 bases; junction bases outside the gene matches: 3. CDR3 in amino acids: CASIGTGVTEAFF. CDR3 DNA sequence: TGTGCCAGTATAGGGACAGGGGTCACTGAAGCTTTCTTT.

The chain is built from TRBV6-6 and TRBJ1-3; 7 bases match TRBD1. Germline V gene lookup returns CDR1 MNHNY and CDR2 SVGAGI (reference sequence). This CDR3 has 15 amino acids. The V and J ends lost 5 bases and 4 bases, in that order; junction bases with no gene match: 8. DNA for the CDR3: TGTGCCAGCAGTCCGGCAGGGGGGGTCGGAAACACCATATATTTT. This encodes CASSPAGGVGNTIYF.

This rearrangement joins TRBV20-1 to TRBJ2-3; D is undetermined. The CDR3 sequence is 11 residues long. In germline, CDR1 is DFQATT, CDR2 SNEGSKA (reference sequence). V was pared by 6 bases and J by 5 bases, with 9 bases between. CDR3 DNA sequence: TGCAGTGCCGGAGTCTTAGATACGCAGTATTTT. Translated: CSAGVLDTQYF.

The chain is built from TRBV29-1 and TRBJ2-1; 9 bases fit TRBD1. V was pared by 0 bases and J by 1 base, with 7 bases of the junction left unmatched. The CDR3 spans 17 residues. Germline CDR1 reads SQVTM; CDR2 reads ANQGSEA. The CDR3 reads CSVEEEDRGGSYNEQFF. CDR3 in DNA: TGCAGCGTTGAAGAAGAAGACAGGGGGGGATCCTACAATGAGCAGTTCTTC.

V usage is TRBV3-1 (or the pseudogene TRBV3-2) and J usage is TRBJ2-5; 7 positions match TRBD2. The J segment lost 2 bases and the V segment lost 1 base, leaving 10 bases of the junction unmatched. Germline CDR1 and CDR2: LGHDT and YNNKEL (reference sequence). This CDR3 has 17 residues. CDR3 amino acids: CASSQGVTGTKQETQYF. DNA for the CDR3: TGTGCCAGCAGCCAAGGCGTTACCGGGACTAAACAAGAGACCCAGTACTTC.

The gene calls are TRBV5-5 and TRBJ1-2, with D hard to call. Germline CDR1 and CDR2: SGHKS and YYEKEE (reference sequence). V lost 0 bases, J lost 2 bases, and 11 bases lay in between. The CDR3 spans 15 residues. CDR3 region: CASSLAGDGNYGYTF. In DNA, the CDR3 is TGTGCCAGCAGCTTGGCAGGAGACGGCAACTATGGCTACACCTTC. Supplemented by reference TRBV5-5 and TRBJ1-2, the full variable domain reads DAGVTQSPTHLIKTRGQQVTLRCSPISGHKSVSWYQQVLGQGPQFIFQYYEKEERGRGNFPDRFSARQFPNYSSELNVNALLLGDSALYLCASSLAGDGNYGYTFGSGTRLTVV.

The CDR3 nucleotides read TGTGCCAGCAGTTCATCGACAGGGGCTGGCAATCAGCCCCAGCATTTT. Its translation is CASSSSTGAGNQPQHF. The chain uses TRBV6-5 and TRBJ1-5, with 8 bases lining up with TRBD1. V was clipped by 4 bases and J by 2 bases; unmatched bases: 7. Germline V gene lookup returns CDR1 MNHEY and CDR2 SVGAGI. This CDR3 spans 16 amino acids.

The chain combines TRBV7-9 with TRBJ2-4; D gene ambiguous. The CDR3 consists of 12 residues. CDR1 SEHNR and CDR2 FQNEAQ come from the germline V gene (reference sequence). V dropped 1 base and J dropped 15 bases, with 13 bases sitting between them. The CDR3 spells CASSLDLGMGYF. Here the CDR3 DNA reads TGTGCCAGCAGCTTAGATTTGGGGATGGGGTACTTC. Full variable domain (outside the CDR3, taken from reference TRBV7-9 and TRBJ2-4): DTGVSQNPRHKITKRGQNVTFRCDPISEHNRLYWYRQTLGQGPEFLTYFQNEAQLEKSRLLSDRFSAERPKGSFSTLEIQRTEQGDSAMYLCASSLDLGMGYFGAGTRLSVL.

This clone came up a few times. The J gene is TRBJ1-1, the V gene TRBV5-1; D is perhaps TRBD1 (6 bases). With 0 bases removed from V and 2 bases from J, the gap between germline ends came to 8 bases. The CDR3 sequence is 14 residues long. Germline loops: CDR1 SGHRS, CDR2 YFSETQ. CDR3 loop: CASSLEGGNTEAFF. Here the CDR3 DNA reads TGCGCCAGCAGCTTGGAAGGGGGTAACACTGAAGCTTTCTTT.

The chain joins TRBV14 to TRBJ1-3, with D perhaps matching TRBD1 (5 bases). The V gene's germline CDR1 is SGHDN and CDR2 FVKESK. Between the trimmed V and J ends, which lost 2 bases and 13 bases, there was a span of 9 bases. The CDR3 extends over 11 amino acids. CDR3 sequence: CASSQWTMIYF. As DNA, the CDR3 is TGTGCCAGCAGCCAATGGACAATGATATATTTT.

The chain combines TRBV4-3 with TRBJ1-4; the D is unclear. Trimming stripped 0 bases from V and 8 bases from J, with 7 bases between. The length of the CDR3 is 13 residues. CDR1 and CDR2 (germline): LGHNA, YSLEER. CDR3 nucleotide sequence: TGCGCCAGCAGCCAAGATTTCGGGGAAAAACTGTTTTTT. Its translation is CASSQDFGEKLFF.

V usage is TRBV6-2 or TRBV6-3 and J usage is TRBJ1-5; tentative D call: TRBD1 (5 bases). This CDR3 comprises 14 residues. Germline V gives CDR1 MNHEY, CDR2 SVGEGT. Trimming took 2 bases from V and 5 from J, leaving 10 bases between them. CDR3 in DNA: TGTGCCAGCAGTTACAGGGGCGAGCATCAGCCCCAGCATTTT. Its translation is CASSYRGEHQPQHF.

V usage is TRBV19 and J usage is TRBJ2-5, with 7 bases lining up with TRBD1. Germline V gene lookup returns CDR1 LNHDA and CDR2 SQIVND (reference sequence). CDR3 length: 14 residues. V lost 2 bases and J lost 2; bases outside the gene matches: 2. The CDR3 DNA follows: TGTGCCAGTAGTATAACAGGGGATCAAGAGACCCAGTACTTC. Residues: CASSITGDQETQYF.

V gene TRBV12-3 or TRBV12-4 combines with J gene TRBJ1-6; D unresolved. Trimming pared 2 bases from V and 7 bases from J, leaving 3 bases between. The length of the CDR3 is 12 residues. CDR3: CASSLQNSPLHF. The CDR3 nucleotides read TGTGCCAGCAGTTTACAAAATTCACCCCTCCACTTT.

This sequence joins TRBV19 and TRBJ1-5; 8 positions agree with TRBD1. In germline, CDR1 is LNHDA, CDR2 SQIVND (reference sequence). V trimming: 5 bases; J trimming: 7 bases; junction bases outside the gene matches: 7. This CDR3 spans 14 amino acids. The CDR3 protein is CASSADRGSQPQHF. The CDR3 DNA reads TGTGCCAGTAGTGCCGACAGGGGTTCACAGCCCCAGCATTTT.